This TCR beta chain was found in a study of blood T cell repertoires in COVID-19 (dated by TCRdb to the early 2020s). For the wider study: Collaborator samples came from the United States, Italy and Spain and covered acute and convalescent phases of COVID-19. The samples were drawn from the first 160 participants of the ongoing ImmuneRACE study and from under 1,500 subjects provided by 6 global collaborators. Subjects who had been exposed to COVID-19, were actively infected with it, or had recovered from it provided the deeply sampled blood TCRbeta repertoires that made up the dataset. The prospective study material was composed of cDNA or gDNA derived from T cells, B-cell-depleted T cells, or PBMCs. Where available, HLA class I and class II types were taken from metadata supplied by the sample provider and were not determined by assay-based typing. The repertoires were released in a freely available public database meant as a resource for research on the immune response to SARS-CoV-2. The sample metadata nearly always contained a de-identified subject ID, COVID-19 status, age in years and sex. Beyond this particular receptor, the publication reports: How much clinical and demographic metadata was included differed by source and by participant, and the metadata was provided uncurated.

Points on this clone: The specificity of this receptor is unknown. No much larger clonotype is one base removed from it; base qualities were not supplied.

The immunoSEQ Assay, a bias-controlled multiplex PCR, was used to amplify TCRbeta CDR3 regions from genomic DNA. As for the authors' bioinformatics: The number of nucleated cells in each sample was estimated by amplification of reference gene primers within the assay. Sequence reads were collapsed and filtered to measure the absolute abundance of every unique TCRbeta CDR3 rearrangement. For each sample, productive Simpson clonality was calculated by taking the square root of Simpson's diversity index across productive rearrangements. Imported from immuneACCESS, the table was reduced by TCRdb to in-frame sequences with V and J called. These copies leave out some clones; in studies compared against another copy, an unresolved V gene accounts for under half, and the cause of the remainder is not known. Clone size and the V and J calls come from that table; the DNA yielded D and trimming. The sample includes nearly 250,000 clones, with roughly four fifths observed a single time. The top ten clonotypes cover about 1.9% of the sample.

Whole blood was collected in K2EDTA tubes by collaborating institutions according to the institutions' own protocols. For TCRbeta analysis, collaborators shipped samples as frozen whole blood, isolated PBMCs, or DNA extracted from either of those sample types. In the germline V gene, CDR1 corresponds to SQVTM and CDR2 to ANQGSEA. The germline V end is reduced by 4 bases and the J end by 6 bases; junction bases left unmatched: 7. The CDR3 holds 14 amino acids from the cysteine to the phenylalanine. Of the read, only the CDR3 DNA is kept; its 42 bases are in frame from base 1. The sequence came from a woman aged 80 or older with acute or convalescent COVID-19. Sequenced sample: peripheral blood. The chain is assembled from TRBV29-1 and TRBJ1-2, with TRBD1 identical over 11 junction bases. The CDR3: CSVGAPGQGDGYTF. Here is the DNA: TGCAGCGTTGGAGCTCCGGGACAGGGGGATGGCTACACCTTC.